A selection of T cell receptor beta chains follows, all from one sample in a study of human T cells and chemical hapten exposure. Via MiXCR, TCRdb re-called the RACE reads, giving one row per CDR3 protein. The sample has a few hundred thousand distinct CDR3 sequences, 5.5% seen once. The sample here was whole blood, taken in connection with sensitization to the hapten diphenylcyclopropenone (DPC). These receptors were taken from a young woman with alopecia areata. Some clones in this sample may be carry-over from other donors' samples. CDR3s include the opening cysteine and the closing phenylalanine or tryptophan. Fields, in order: D gene, V gene, clone size, J gene, CDR3 DNA, CDR3 protein. A D gene is named only where the DNA matches it firmly. Rows may omit the clone size; those that give it use once, few, many or a size class.

d_gene: .
v_gene: TRBV9
abundance: many
j_gene: TRBJ1-1
CDR3nt: TGTGCCAGCAGCGTAGAACAGGGTATCACTGAAGCTTTCTTT
CDR3aa: CASSVEQGITEAFF

d_gene: TRBD1
v_gene: TRBV27
abundance: .
j_gene: TRBJ2-3
CDR3nt: TGTGCCAGCAGTCCTGAGGGGGCGCGAGATACGCAGTATTTT
CDR3aa: CASSPEGARDTQYF

d_gene: .
v_gene: TRBV7-9
abundance: few
j_gene: TRBJ1-5
CDR3nt: TGTGCCAGCAGCTTAGTAGGAGGAGATCTCCAGCATTTT
CDR3aa: CASSLVGGDLQHF

d_gene: TRBD2
v_gene: TRBV7-2
abundance: many
j_gene: TRBJ2-1
CDR3nt: TGTGCCAGCAGCTTTCCGCTAGCGGGGGGCTTACCATACAATGAGCAGTTCTTC
CDR3aa: CASSFPLAGGLPYNEQFF

d_gene: TRBD1
v_gene: TRBV6-5
abundance: few
j_gene: TRBJ1-6
CDR3nt: TGTGCCAGCAGGGACAAACAGGGGATTTCACCCCTCCACTTT
CDR3aa: CASRDKQGISPLHF

d_gene: TRBD2
v_gene: TRBV12-3/TRBV12-4
abundance: few
j_gene: TRBJ2-2
CDR3nt: TGTGCCAGCAGTTCCCCTGCGGGGGCGAACACCGGGGAGCTGTTTTTT
CDR3aa: CASSSPAGANTGELFF

d_gene: TRBD1
v_gene: TRBV5-6
abundance: few
j_gene: TRBJ2-3
CDR3nt: TGTGCCAGCAGCTTGGACAGGGGAACGACAGATACGCAGTATTTT
CDR3aa: CASSLDRGTTDTQYF

d_gene: TRBD1
v_gene: TRBV5-8
abundance: .
j_gene: TRBJ1-5
CDR3nt: TGTGCCAGCAGCCGGAGGACAGGGGGCATTTGGGGCAATCAGCCCCAGCATTTT
CDR3aa: CASSRRTGGIWGNQPQHF

d_gene: .
v_gene: TRBV5-5
abundance: many
j_gene: TRBJ2-1
CDR3nt: TGTGCCAGCAGCTTGGTGGGAGGGGGCCCCCACAATGAGCAGTTCTTC
CDR3aa: CASSLVGGGPHNEQFF

d_gene: .
v_gene: TRBV6-4
abundance: few
j_gene: TRBJ2-6
CDR3nt: TGTGCCAGCAGCGATTCTGAGACCTCTGGGGCCAACGTCCTGACTTTC
CDR3aa: CASSDSETSGANVLTF

d_gene: TRBD1
v_gene: TRBV7-3
abundance: many
j_gene: TRBJ1-2
CDR3nt: TGTGCCAGCAGCCAAACAGGGGGCTATGGCTACACCTTC
CDR3aa: CASSQTGGYGYTF

d_gene: .
v_gene: TRBV9
abundance: many
j_gene: TRBJ2-2
CDR3nt: TGTGCCAGCAGCGTAGCCGGAGAACAGGGTACCAAACCCGGGGAGCTGTTTTTT
CDR3aa: CASSVAGEQGTKPGELFF

d_gene: .
v_gene: TRBV7-9
abundance: many
j_gene: TRBJ2-1
CDR3nt: TGTGCCAGCAGCTTAGAGGCTGGGAGTGAGCAGTTCTTC
CDR3aa: CASSLEAGSEQFF

d_gene: .
v_gene: TRBV7-9
abundance: few
j_gene: TRBJ1-1
CDR3nt: TGTGCCAGCAGCTTAGAGTTCACTGAAGCTTTCTTT
CDR3aa: CASSLEFTEAFF

d_gene: .
v_gene: TRBV6-1
abundance: .
j_gene: TRBJ1-6
CDR3nt: TGTGCCAGCAGTGAAATGTTAGAGGGTTCACCCCTCCACTTT
CDR3aa: CASSEMLEGSPLHF

d_gene: TRBD1
v_gene: TRBV20-1
abundance: .
j_gene: TRBJ1-5
CDR3nt: TGCAGTGCTACGGGGACAGGGGGCAATCAGCCCCAGCATTTT
CDR3aa: CSATGTGGNQPQHF

d_gene: .
v_gene: TRBV7-8
abundance: once
j_gene: TRBJ2-5
CDR3nt: TGTGCCAGCAGCTTAGTATCCCCAGGGGGAGGAAAAGAGACCCAGTACTTC
CDR3aa: CASSLVSPGGGKETQYF

d_gene: .
v_gene: TRBV12-3/TRBV12-4
abundance: many
j_gene: TRBJ1-5
CDR3nt: TGTGCCAGCAGTCCCGGGACGGCAAATCAGCCCCAGCATTTT
CDR3aa: CASSPGTANQPQHF

d_gene: TRBD1
v_gene: TRBV7-9
abundance: .
j_gene: TRBJ2-4
CDR3nt: TGTGCCAGCAGCTCCGGGACAGGAGGCTTGTACTTC
CDR3aa: CASSSGTGGLYF

d_gene: .
v_gene: TRBV2
abundance: many
j_gene: TRBJ1-2
CDR3nt: TGTGCCAGCAGTGCCACCCTAGTCCTAGACTATGGCTACACCTTC
CDR3aa: CASSATLVLDYGYTF

d_gene: .
v_gene: TRBV7-9
abundance: many
j_gene: TRBJ2-3
CDR3nt: TGTGCCAGCAGCCCCAGGCCCCGCACAGATACGCAGTATTTT
CDR3aa: CASSPRPRTDTQYF

d_gene: .
v_gene: TRBV7-2
abundance: .
j_gene: TRBJ2-1
CDR3nt: TGTGCCAGCAGCCCCGATTATGAGCAGTTCTTC
CDR3aa: CASSPDYEQFF

d_gene: TRBD1
v_gene: TRBV10-3
abundance: few
j_gene: TRBJ1-6
CDR3nt: TGTGCCATCAGTGAGAGGGGACAGGGAACGACTCCCCTCCACTTT
CDR3aa: CAISERGQGTTPLHF

d_gene: .
v_gene: TRBV5-1
abundance: few
j_gene: TRBJ2-5
CDR3nt: TGCGCCAGTCACCGTAGGGGAGAGACCCAGTACTTC
CDR3aa: CASHRRGETQYF